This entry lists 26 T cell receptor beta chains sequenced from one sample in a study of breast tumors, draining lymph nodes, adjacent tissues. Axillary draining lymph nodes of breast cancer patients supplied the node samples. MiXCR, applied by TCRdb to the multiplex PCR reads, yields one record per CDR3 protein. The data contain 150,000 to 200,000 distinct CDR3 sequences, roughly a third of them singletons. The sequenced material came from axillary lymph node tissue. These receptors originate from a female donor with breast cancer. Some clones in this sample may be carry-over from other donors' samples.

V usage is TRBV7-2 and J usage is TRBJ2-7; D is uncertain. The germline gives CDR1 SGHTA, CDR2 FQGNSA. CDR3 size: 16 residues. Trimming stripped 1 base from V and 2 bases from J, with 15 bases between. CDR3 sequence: CASSLGISASTYEQYF. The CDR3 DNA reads TGTGCCAGCAGCTTAGGAATCAGCGCCTCGACCTACGAGCAGTACTTC.

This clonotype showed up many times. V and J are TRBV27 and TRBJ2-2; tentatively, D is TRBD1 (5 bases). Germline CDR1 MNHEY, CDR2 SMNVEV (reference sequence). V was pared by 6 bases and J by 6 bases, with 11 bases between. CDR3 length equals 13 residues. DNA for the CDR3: TGTGCCAGCAGGACCAGGGTGTCCGGGGAGCTGTTTTTT. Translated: CASRTRVSGELFF.

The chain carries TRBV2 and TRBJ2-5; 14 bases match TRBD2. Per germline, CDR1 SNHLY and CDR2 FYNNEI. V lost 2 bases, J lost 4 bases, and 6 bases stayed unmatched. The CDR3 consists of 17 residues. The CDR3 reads CASSEYGLAGGLETQYF. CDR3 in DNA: TGTGCCAGCAGTGAATATGGACTAGCGGGAGGTCTAGAGACCCAGTACTTC.

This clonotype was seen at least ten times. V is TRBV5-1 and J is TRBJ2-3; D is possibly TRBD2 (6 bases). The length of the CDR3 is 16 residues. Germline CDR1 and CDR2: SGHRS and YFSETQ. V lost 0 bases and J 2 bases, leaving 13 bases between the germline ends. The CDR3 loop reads CASSLDIGGNTDTQYF. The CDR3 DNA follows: TGCGCCAGCAGCTTGGATATTGGCGGGAACACAGATACGCAGTATTTT.

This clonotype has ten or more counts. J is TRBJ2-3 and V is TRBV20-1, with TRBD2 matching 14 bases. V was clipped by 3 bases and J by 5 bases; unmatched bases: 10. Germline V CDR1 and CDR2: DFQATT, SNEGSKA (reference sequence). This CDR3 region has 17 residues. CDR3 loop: CSASERLAGGLGDTQYF. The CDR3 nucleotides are TGCAGTGCTAGTGAAAGACTAGCGGGGGGGCTCGGAGATACGCAGTATTTT.

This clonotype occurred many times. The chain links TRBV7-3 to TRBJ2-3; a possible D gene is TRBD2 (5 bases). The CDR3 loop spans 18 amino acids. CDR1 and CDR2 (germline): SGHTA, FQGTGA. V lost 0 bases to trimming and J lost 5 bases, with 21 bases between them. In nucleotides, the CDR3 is TGTGCCAGCAGCTTAACTAGCACGGGGAATCCCGGCATAGATACGCAGTATTTT. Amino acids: CASSLTSTGNPGIDTQYF.

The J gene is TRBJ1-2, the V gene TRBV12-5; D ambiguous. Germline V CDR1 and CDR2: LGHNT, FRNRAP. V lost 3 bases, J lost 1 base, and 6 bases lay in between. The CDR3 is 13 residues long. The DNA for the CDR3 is TGTGCTAGTGGTTTTGCGCTTAACTATGGCTACACCTTC. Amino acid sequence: CASGFALNYGYTF.

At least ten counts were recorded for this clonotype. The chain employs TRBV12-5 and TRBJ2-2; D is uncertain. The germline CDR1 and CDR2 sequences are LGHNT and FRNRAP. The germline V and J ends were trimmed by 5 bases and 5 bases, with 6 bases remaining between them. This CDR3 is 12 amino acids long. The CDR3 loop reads CASGPPTGELFF. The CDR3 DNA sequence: TGTGCTAGTGGTCCCCCTACCGGGGAGCTGTTTTTT.

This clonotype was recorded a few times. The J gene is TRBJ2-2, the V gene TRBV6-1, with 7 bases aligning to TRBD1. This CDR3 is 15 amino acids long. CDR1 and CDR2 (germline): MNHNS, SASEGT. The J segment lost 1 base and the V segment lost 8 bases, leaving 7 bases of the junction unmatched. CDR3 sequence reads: CASLKRQGNTGELFF. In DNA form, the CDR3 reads TGTGCCAGCCTTAAAAGACAGGGGAACACCGGGGAGCTGTTTTTT.

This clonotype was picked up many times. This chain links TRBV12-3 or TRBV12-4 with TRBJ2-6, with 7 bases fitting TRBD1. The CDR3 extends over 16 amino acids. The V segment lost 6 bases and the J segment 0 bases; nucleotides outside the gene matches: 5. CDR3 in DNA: TGTGCCAGCAGCAGGACAGGAAACTCTGGGGCCAACGTCCTGACTTTC. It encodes CASSRTGNSGANVLTF.

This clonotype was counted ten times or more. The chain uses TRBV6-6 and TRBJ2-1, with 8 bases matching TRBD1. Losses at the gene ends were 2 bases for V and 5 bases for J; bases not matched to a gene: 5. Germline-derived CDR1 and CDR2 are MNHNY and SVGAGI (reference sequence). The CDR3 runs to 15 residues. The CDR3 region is CASSYRTGQNNEQFF. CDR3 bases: TGTGCCAGCAGTTACCGGACAGGGCAAAACAATGAGCAGTTCTTC.

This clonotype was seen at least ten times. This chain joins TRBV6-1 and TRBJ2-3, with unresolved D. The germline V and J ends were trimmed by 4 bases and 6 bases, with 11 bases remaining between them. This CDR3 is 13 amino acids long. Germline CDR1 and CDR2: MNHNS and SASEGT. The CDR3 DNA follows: TGTGCCAGCAGTGGACTCTCGGTGGATACGCAGTATTTT. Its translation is CASSGLSVDTQYF.

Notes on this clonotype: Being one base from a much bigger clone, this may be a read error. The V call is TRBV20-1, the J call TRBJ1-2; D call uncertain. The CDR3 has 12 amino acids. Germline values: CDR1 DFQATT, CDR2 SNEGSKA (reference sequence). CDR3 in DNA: TGCAGTGCGATAGGGATCGGCTATGGCTCCACCTTC. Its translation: CSAIGIGYGSTF.

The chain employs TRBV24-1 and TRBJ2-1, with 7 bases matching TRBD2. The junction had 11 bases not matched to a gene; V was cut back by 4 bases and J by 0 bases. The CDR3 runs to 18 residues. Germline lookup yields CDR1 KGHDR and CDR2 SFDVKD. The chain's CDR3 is CATSDRRLAVSSYNEQFF. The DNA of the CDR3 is TGTGCCACCAGTGACCGGCGGCTAGCGGTGAGCTCCTACAATGAGCAGTTCTTC.

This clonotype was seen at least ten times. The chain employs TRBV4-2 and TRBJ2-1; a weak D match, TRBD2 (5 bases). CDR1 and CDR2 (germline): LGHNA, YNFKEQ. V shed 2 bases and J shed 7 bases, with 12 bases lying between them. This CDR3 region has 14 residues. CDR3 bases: TGTGCCAGCAGCCAACCCCTCGGGATAAATGAGCAGTTCTTC. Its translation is CASSQPLGINEQFF.

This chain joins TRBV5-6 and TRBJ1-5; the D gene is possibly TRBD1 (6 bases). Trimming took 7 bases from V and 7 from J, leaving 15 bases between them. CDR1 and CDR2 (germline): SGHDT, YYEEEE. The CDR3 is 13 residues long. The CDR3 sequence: CASARTERQPQHF. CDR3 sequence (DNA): TGTGCCAGCGCTCGGACAGAACGACAGCCCCAGCATTTT.

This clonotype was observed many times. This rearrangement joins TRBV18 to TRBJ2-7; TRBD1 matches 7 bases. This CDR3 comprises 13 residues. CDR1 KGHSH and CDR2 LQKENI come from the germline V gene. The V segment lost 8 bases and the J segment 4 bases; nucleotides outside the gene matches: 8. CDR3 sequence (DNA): TGTGCCAGCCAAGACAGGGATGGTTACGAGCAGTACTTC. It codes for CASQDRDGYEQYF.

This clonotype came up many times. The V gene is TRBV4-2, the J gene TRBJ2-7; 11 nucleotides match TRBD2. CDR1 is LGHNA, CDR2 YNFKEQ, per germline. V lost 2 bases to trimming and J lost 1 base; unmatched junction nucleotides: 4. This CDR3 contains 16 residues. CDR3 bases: TGTGCCAGCAGCCAAAGTCTAGCGGGAGGTTCCTACGAGCAGTACTTC. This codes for CASSQSLAGGSYEQYF.

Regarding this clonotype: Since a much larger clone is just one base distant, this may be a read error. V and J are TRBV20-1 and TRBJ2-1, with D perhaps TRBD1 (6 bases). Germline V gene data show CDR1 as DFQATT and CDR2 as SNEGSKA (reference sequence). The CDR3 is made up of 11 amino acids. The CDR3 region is CSARQVNEQSF. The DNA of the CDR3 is TGCAGTGCAAGACAGGTCAATGAGCAGTCCTTC.

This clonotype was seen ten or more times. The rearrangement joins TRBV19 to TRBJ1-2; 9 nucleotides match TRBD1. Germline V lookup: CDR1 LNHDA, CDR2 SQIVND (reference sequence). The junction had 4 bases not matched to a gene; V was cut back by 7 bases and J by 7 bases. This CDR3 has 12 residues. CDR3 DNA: TGTGCCAGTACCCGGACAGGGGTTGGCTACACCTTC. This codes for CASTRTGVGYTF.

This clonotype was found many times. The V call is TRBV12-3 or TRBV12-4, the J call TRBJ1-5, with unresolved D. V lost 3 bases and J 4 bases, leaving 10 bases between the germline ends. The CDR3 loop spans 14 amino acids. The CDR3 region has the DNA TGTGCCAGCAGTTTCGGTGGAAGTAATCAGCCCCAGCATTTT. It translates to CASSFGGSNQPQHF.

CDR3 sequence: CASSPLSSSGELGSDTQYF. The CDR3 DNA follows: TGTGCCAGCAGCCCCTTAAGCAGTTCCGGGGAGCTGGGGTCGGATACGCAGTATTTT. This chain links TRBV14 with TRBJ2-3; maybe TRBD2 (5 bases). Germline CDR1 and CDR2: SGHDN and FVKESK. V was clipped by 4 bases and J by 6 bases, with 29 bases between them. The CDR3 is 19 residues long.

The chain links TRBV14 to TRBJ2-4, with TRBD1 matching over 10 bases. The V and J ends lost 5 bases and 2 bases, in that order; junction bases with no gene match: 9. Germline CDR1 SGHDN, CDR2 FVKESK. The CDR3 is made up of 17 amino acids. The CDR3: CASSSWTGGLSKNIQYF. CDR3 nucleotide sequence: TGTGCCAGCAGCTCTTGGACAGGGGGTTTGTCCAAAAACATTCAGTACTTC.

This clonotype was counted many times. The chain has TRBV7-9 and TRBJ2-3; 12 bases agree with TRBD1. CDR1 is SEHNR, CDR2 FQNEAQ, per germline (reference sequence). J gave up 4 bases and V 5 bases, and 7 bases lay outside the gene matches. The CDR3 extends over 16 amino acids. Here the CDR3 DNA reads TGTGCCAGCAGCGGCCGGGACAGGGGGCCTCCAGATACGCAGTATTTT. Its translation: CASSGRDRGPPDTQYF.

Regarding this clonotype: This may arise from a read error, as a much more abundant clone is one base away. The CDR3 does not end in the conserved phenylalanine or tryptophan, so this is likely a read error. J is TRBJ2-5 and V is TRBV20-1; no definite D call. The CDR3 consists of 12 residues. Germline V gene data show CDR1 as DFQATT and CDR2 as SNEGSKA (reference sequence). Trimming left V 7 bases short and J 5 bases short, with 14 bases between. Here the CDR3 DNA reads TGCAGTGGCCTGGGGTTCTCTGAGACCCAGTACCTC. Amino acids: CSGLGFSETQYL.

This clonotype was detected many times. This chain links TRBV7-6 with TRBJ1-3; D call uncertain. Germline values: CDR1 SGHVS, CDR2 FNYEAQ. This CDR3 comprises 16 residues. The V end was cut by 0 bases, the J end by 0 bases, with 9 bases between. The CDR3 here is CASSLAPPSSGNTIYF. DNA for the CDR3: TGTGCCAGCAGCTTAGCCCCACCAAGCTCTGGAAACACCATATATTTT.